This is a list of T cell receptor beta chains from one sample in a study of cytomegalovirus exposure and HLA in healthy donors. The assay was immunoSEQ multiplex PCR, and TCRdb's table has in-frame clones only and misses some. The sample records under 55,000 clones, about 73% being singletons. The specimen sequenced was PBMCs. These receptor sequences come from a young man in good health and CMV-seronegative. The CDR3 runs from the conserved cysteine through the conserved F or W. The order of the fields is J gene, D gene, CDR3 length, clone size, V gene, CDR3 DNA, CDR3 protein. D genes are given only for firm matches. Clone size appears in some rows only: once, few, many, or a class for an expanded clone.

J gene: TRBJ2-7
D gene: TRBD2
CDR3 length: 14
clone size: .
V gene: TRBV29-1
CDR3 DNA: TGCAGCGTTGAAAGGGCGGGAGCACCTCCCGAGCAGTACTTC
CDR3 protein: CSVERAGAPPEQYF

J gene: TRBJ2-7
D gene: .
CDR3 length: 13
clone size: few
V gene: TRBV7-9
CDR3 DNA: TGTGCCAGCAGCTCCCTAAGTGGCGGGGTGGAGTACTTC
CDR3 protein: CASSSLSGGVEYF

J gene: TRBJ2-1
D gene: .
CDR3 length: 14
clone size: .
V gene: TRBV7-8
CDR3 DNA: TGTGCCAGCAGCTCAGGGTGGGTTGGCAATGAGCAGTTCTTC
CDR3 protein: CASSSGWVGNEQFF

J gene: TRBJ1-4
D gene: .
CDR3 length: 19
clone size: .
V gene: TRBV10-3
CDR3 DNA: TGTGCCATCAGTGAGTCGAGTCTCTCCAGGGGCCCCTTCAATGAAAAACTGTTTTTT
CDR3 protein: CAISESSLSRGPFNEKLFF

J gene: TRBJ2-3
D gene: TRBD2
CDR3 length: 15
clone size: .
V gene: TRBV10-3
CDR3 DNA: TGTGCCATCAGTGAGTCCTTACTAGCGACAGATACGCAGTATTTT
CDR3 protein: CAISESLLATDTQYF

J gene: TRBJ1-4
D gene: .
CDR3 length: 15
clone size: few
V gene: TRBV25-1
CDR3 DNA: TGTGCCAGCAGTGAAGCGGGGGCGGGAGATGAAAAACTGTTTTTT
CDR3 protein: CASSEAGAGDEKLFF

J gene: TRBJ2-1
D gene: .
CDR3 length: 14
clone size: .
V gene: TRBV6-5
CDR3 DNA: TGTGCCAGCAGTTACTCCTCCTTGTACAATGAGCAGTTCTTC
CDR3 protein: CASSYSSLYNEQFF

J gene: TRBJ1-4
D gene: TRBD1
CDR3 length: 17
clone size: .
V gene: TRBV5-4
CDR3 DNA: TGTGCCAGCAGCTTGCCTGGAGGACAGGGTGGGAGTGAAAAACTGTTTTTT
CDR3 protein: CASSLPGGQGGSEKLFF

J gene: TRBJ2-3
D gene: .
CDR3 length: 16
clone size: few
V gene: TRBV6-5
CDR3 DNA: TGTGCCAGCAGTTACAAAGGGAGGCGGGGCACAGATACGCAGTATTTT
CDR3 protein: CASSYKGRRGTDTQYF

J gene: TRBJ1-4
D gene: .
CDR3 length: 14
clone size: .
V gene: TRBV7-6
CDR3 DNA: TGTGCCAGCAGCTTATACAGGACAGCTGAAAAACTGTTTTTT
CDR3 protein: CASSLYRTAEKLFF

J gene: TRBJ2-5
D gene: .
CDR3 length: 13
clone size: once
V gene: TRBV28
CDR3 DNA: TGTGCCAGCAGTCCCGACAGGTGGCAGACCCAGTACTTC
CDR3 protein: CASSPDRWQTQYF